This TCR beta chain was sequenced for a study of blood T cells in healthy people across ages. Alongside a J-beta primer mix, a sample-barcoded 5' primer served in a second PCR lasting about 7 to 12 cycles. Each of the samples gave a minimum of 2.5 million paired-end reads that contained CDR3. From the 5' RACE reads, TCRdb called clonotypes with MiXCR, one entry per CDR3 protein. The sample lists just under 900,000 distinct CDR3 sequences; 29% were seen once. The CDR3 has 16 amino acids. Germline V gives CDR1 SEHNR, CDR2 FQNEAQ (reference sequence). Each sample yielded at least 5.5 micrograms of PBMC total RNA. With regard to this clonotype: Its antigen remains unidentified. Sequence at one end of the junction differs from germline and may be a read error.

Notes on the study in general: A roughly linear age-dependent decrease characterized TCR beta diversity per million T cells. Diversity estimated from one million T cells was considered an underestimate.

This sequence was found in a woman of 80 years or more in good health. Sequences were obtained from blood. The chain employs TRBV7-9 and TRBJ2-5, with unresolved D. CDR3 sequence reads: CASSPEAARIQEAQYF. CDR3 DNA sequence: TGTGCCAGCAGCCCAGAGGCGGCTAGGATTCAAGAGGCCCAGTACTTC.